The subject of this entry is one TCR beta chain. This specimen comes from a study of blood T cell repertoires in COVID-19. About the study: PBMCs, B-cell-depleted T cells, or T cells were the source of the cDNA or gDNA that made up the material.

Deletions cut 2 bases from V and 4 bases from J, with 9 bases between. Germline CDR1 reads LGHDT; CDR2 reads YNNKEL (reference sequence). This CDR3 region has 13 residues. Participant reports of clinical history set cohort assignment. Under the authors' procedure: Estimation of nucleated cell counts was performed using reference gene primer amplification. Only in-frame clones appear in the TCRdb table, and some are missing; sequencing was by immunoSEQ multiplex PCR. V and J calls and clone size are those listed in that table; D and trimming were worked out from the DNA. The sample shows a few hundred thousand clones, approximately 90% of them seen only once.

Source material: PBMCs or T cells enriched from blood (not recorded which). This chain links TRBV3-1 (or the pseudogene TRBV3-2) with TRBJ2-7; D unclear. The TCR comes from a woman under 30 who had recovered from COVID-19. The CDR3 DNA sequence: TGTGCCAGCAGCCAACAAAGACAATACGAGCAGTACTTC. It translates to CASSQQRQYEQYF.